The text below deals with one T cell receptor (beta chain). TCRdb's copy holds only in-frame clones and misses some; the assay was immunoSEQ multiplex PCR. The sample lists approximately 150,000 clones, roughly nine tenths occurring once. These data belong to a study of T cell responses to AZD1222 COVID-19 vaccine. Germline trimming cut 6 bases from V and 0 bases from J; bases unmatched to any gene: 11. The CDR3 extends over 19 amino acids. Germline CDR1 and CDR2: MNHEY and SVGEGT. V gene TRBV6-2 or TRBV6-3 combines with J gene TRBJ2-4; 13 positions agree with TRBD2. This receptor was taken from an adult who received the AZD1222 COVID-19 vaccine. The source was peripheral blood, collected 28 days after the second AZD1222 dose. CDR3 residues: CASSRPRTSGGVAKNIQYF. The CDR3 DNA reads TGTGCCAGCAGCCGCCCCAGGACTAGCGGGGGAGTAGCCAAAAACATTCAGTACTTC.